Presented here are 27 T cell receptor beta chains from one specimen sequenced in a study of quantifying T cell responses using KT2 cells. Study-level information: cDNA was made from DNase-treated RNA using alpha and beta constant primers.

Each cDNA got a UMI-containing oligo ligated at its 3' end. An equimolar mix of RC1.1 and RC1.2 primed the beta chain across TRBC1 and TRBC2. TCRdb reprocessed the UMI-ligation and nested PCR reads via MiXCR and lists one record per CDR3 protein. The sample has over 25,000 distinct CDR3 sequences; approximately 10% are singletons. The specimen was PBMCs spiked with cells of the T cell clone KT2. The receptors were sampled from a human donor.

This chain links TRBV6-6 with TRBJ1-5, with D possibly matching TRBD1 (6 bases). Trimming took 5 bases from V and 3 from J, leaving 11 bases between them. Germline V gene lookup returns CDR1 MNHNY and CDR2 SVGAGI (reference sequence). This CDR3 spans 14 amino acids. The CDR3 sequence is CASSETGTNQPQHF. The CDR3 region has the DNA TGTGCCAGCAGTGAGACAGGTACCAATCAGCCCCAGCATTTT.

This clonotype ranks as medium-sized. J is TRBJ2-3 and V is TRBV14, with a tentative D call TRBD2 (7 bases). The V gene's germline CDR1 is SGHDN and CDR2 FVKESK. This CDR3 comprises 17 residues. With 0 bases removed from V and 3 bases from J, the gap between germline ends came to 16 bases. The CDR3 nucleotides are TGTGCCAGCAGCCAAGACGAGGCGGGGGCTGCGACAGATACGCAGTATTTT. Translating gives CASSQDEAGAATDTQYF.

Ten or more counts support this clonotype. V usage is TRBV7-3 and J usage is TRBJ2-3; D might be TRBD2 (6 bases). Between the trimmed V and J ends, which lost 5 bases and 0 bases, there was a span of 9 bases. The CDR3 is 14 residues long. CDR1 and CDR2 (germline): SGHTA, FQGTGA. The CDR3 nucleotides are TGTGCCAGCAGCCGGGGGATTAGCACAGATACGCAGTATTTT. This sequence encodes CASSRGISTDTQYF. The full variable domain, with the rest looked up from reference TRBV7-3 and TRBJ2-3, is GAGVSQTPSNKVTEKGKYVELRCDPISGHTALYWYRQSLGQGPEFLIYFQGTGAADDSGLPNDRFFAVRPEGSVSTLKIQRTERGDSAVYLCASSRGISTDTQYFGPGTRLTVL.

This clonotype showed up many times. The gene calls are TRBV10-2 and TRBJ2-1; 12 nucleotides line up with TRBD2. The CDR3 is made up of 15 amino acids. V was pared by 5 bases and J by 9 bases, with 8 bases of the junction left unmatched. Germline CDR1 and CDR2: WSHSY and SAAADI. CDR3 loop: CASSPSGRAGGEQFF. Here the CDR3 DNA reads TGCGCCAGCAGTCCTAGCGGGAGGGCCGGGGGTGAGCAGTTCTTC.

This rearrangement joins TRBV2 to TRBJ2-1; D unclear. The V end was cut by 8 bases, the J end by 7 bases, with 9 bases between. CDR3 size: 11 residues. Germline lookup yields CDR1 SNHLY and CDR2 FYNNEI. Written as DNA, the CDR3 is TGTGCCAGCGGAAGGATAAATGAGCAGTTCTTC. This encodes CASGRINEQFF.

This clonotype has more than one count but fewer than ten. This chain joins TRBV7-9 and TRBJ1-3; D uncertain. This CDR3 comprises 18 residues. Trimming cost V 0 bases and J 0 bases, with 15 bases left between them. Germline CDR1 and CDR2: SEHNR and FQNEAQ (reference sequence). CDR3 sequence (DNA): TGTGCCAGCAGCTTAGCGGGAGCGGGGAAGCCCTCTGGAAACACCATATATTTT. This sequence encodes CASSLAGAGKPSGNTIYF.

This clonotype was seen only a few times. The chain carries TRBV4-2 and TRBJ2-3; D might be TRBD2 (6 bases). Germline V gives CDR1 LGHNA, CDR2 YNFKEQ. This CDR3 comprises 16 residues. V lost 1 base and J 0 bases, leaving 11 bases between the germline ends. CDR3 nucleotides: TGTGCCAGCAGCCAAGTCTTCAGCGGGAGCACAGATACGCAGTATTTT. Encoded protein: CASSQVFSGSTDTQYF.

This clonotype was seen at least ten times. The chain couples TRBV19 to TRBJ1-1, with TRBD1 identical over 10 bases. CDR1 is LNHDA, CDR2 SQIVND, per germline (reference sequence). The J segment lost 5 bases and the V segment lost 3 bases, leaving 6 bases of the junction unmatched. This CDR3 is 15 amino acids long. CDR3 sequence reads: CASSIWDRGPTEAFF. The CDR3 nucleotides are TGTGCCAGTAGTATTTGGGACAGGGGACCTACTGAAGCTTTCTTT.

This chain joins TRBV24-1 and TRBJ2-3, with D unclear. The germline V gene encodes CDR1 KGHDR and CDR2 SFDVKD. Trimming took 4 bases from V and 0 from J, leaving 1 base between them. This CDR3 has 12 residues. The CDR3 region is CATSDSTDTQYF. In DNA form, the CDR3 reads TGTGCCACCAGTGACAGCACAGATACGCAGTATTTT.

This clonotype was counted at least ten times. The chain combines TRBV5-1 with TRBJ1-5, with 8 bases that match TRBD1. The CDR3 contains 14 residues. Per the germline V gene, CDR1 is SGHRS and CDR2 is YFSETQ. The ends lost 3 bases at V and 7 bases at J; junction bases unmatched: 6. The CDR3 reads CASSSGGQGQPQHF. Here the CDR3 DNA reads TGCGCCAGCAGCTCAGGGGGCCAGGGGCAGCCCCAGCATTTT.

This clonotype was counted a few times. DNA of the CDR3: TGTGCCAGCAGCCAAGGATTTACAGGCCCGAACACCGGGGAGCTGTTTTTT. Translation: CASSQGFTGPNTGELFF. The gene calls are TRBV14 and TRBJ2-2, with D possibly being TRBD1 (5 bases). Germline CDR1 reads SGHDN; CDR2 reads FVKESK. With 1 base removed from V and 0 bases from J, the gap between germline ends came to 12 bases. This CDR3 is built from 17 residues.

Only a few counts were recorded for this clonotype. J is TRBJ1-1 and V is TRBV6-1; the match to TRBD1 covers 8 bases. Germline V CDR1 and CDR2: MNHNS, SASEGT. This CDR3 region has 15 residues. V shed 4 bases and J 1 base; nucleotides not matched to a gene: 5. This CDR3 reads CASSVTGTGNTEAFF. As DNA, the CDR3 is TGTGCCAGCAGTGTTACCGGGACAGGGAACACTGAAGCTTTCTTT.

This clonotype showed up many times. The rearrangement joins TRBV18 to TRBJ2-7; D might be TRBD1 or TRBD2, each matching 6 bases. The CDR3 loop spans 16 amino acids. Trimming cost V 2 bases and J 4 bases, with 18 bases left between them. Germline-derived CDR1 and CDR2 are KGHSH and LQKENI. CDR3 residues: CASSPEIVRDTYEQYF. In DNA, the CDR3 is TGTGCCAGCTCACCAGAGATAGTGCGGGACACATACGAGCAGTACTTC.

This clonotype was counted ten times or more. This chain connects TRBV20-1 to TRBJ1-2; 10 bases align to TRBD1. This CDR3 has 13 amino acids. V gave up 7 bases and J gave up 8 bases; unmatched junction bases: 10. The germline V gene encodes CDR1 DFQATT and CDR2 SNEGSKA (reference sequence). The CDR3 loop is CSEGGQGLEGYTF. Written as DNA, the CDR3 is TGCAGTGAAGGGGGACAGGGGCTGGAAGGCTACACCTTC.

This clonotype was counted only a few times. This chain connects TRBV13 to TRBJ1-3; 8 bases line up with TRBD1. The CDR3 has 14 residues. CDR1 and CDR2 from the germline V gene are PRHDT and FYEKMQ (reference sequence). The ends lost 1 base at V and 10 bases at J; junction bases unmatched: 6. The CDR3 DNA sequence: TGTGCCAGCAGCTTAGCGGGGACAGGAAGGACCATATATTTT. It encodes CASSLAGTGRTIYF.

The sample holds a few counts of this clonotype. The rearrangement uses TRBV7-2 and TRBJ1-4, with unresolved D. Trimming took off 5 bases at V and 1 base at J, with 8 bases between the two ends. Germline CDR1 reads SGHTA; CDR2 reads FQGNSA. The CDR3 is made up of 14 amino acids. CDR3 sequence reads: CASSPVGTNEKLFF. The CDR3, as DNA: TGTGCCAGCAGCCCCGTTGGAACTAATGAAAAACTGTTTTTT.

This clonotype was detected ten times or more. J is TRBJ2-3 and V is TRBV7-9; maybe TRBD1 (6 bases). There are 18 residues in the CDR3. CDR1 and CDR2 from the germline V gene are SEHNR and FQNEAQ (reference sequence). V lost 5 bases and J lost 2, with 23 bases in between. The CDR3 loop reads CASSTGTNRKIPTDTQYF. The CDR3 DNA reads as TGTGCCAGCAGCACCGGGACAAATAGAAAAATCCCCACAGATACGCAGTATTTT.

In this sample, this clonotype turned up many times. The J gene is TRBJ2-3, the V gene TRBV20-1; either TRBD1 or TRBD2 may fit D (5 bases each). V was pared by 6 bases and J by 5 bases, with 18 bases between. The CDR3 loop spans 14 amino acids. Germline values: CDR1 DFQATT, CDR2 SNEGSKA (reference sequence). CDR3 in amino acids: CSAKKGTAVDTQYF. CDR3 in DNA: TGCAGTGCCAAAAAGGGGACGGCGGTAGATACGCAGTATTTT.

The chain carries TRBV11-2 and TRBJ2-3; a possible D gene is TRBD1 (5 bases). There are 14 residues in the CDR3. Germline CDR1 is SGHAT and CDR2 is FQNNGV. V was trimmed by 1 base and J by 6 bases, leaving 11 bases between them. Here the CDR3 reads CASSLGLGLDTQYF. The DNA of the CDR3 is TGTGCCAGCAGCTTAGGACTGGGGCTCGATACGCAGTATTTT.

This clonotype was counted only a few times. The J gene is TRBJ1-6, the V gene TRBV28, with D possibly being TRBD1 (5 bases). Trimming shortened V by 1 base and J by 0 bases, and 13 bases separated the two germline ends. CDR1 MDHEN and CDR2 SYDVKM come from the germline V gene. The CDR3 loop spans 18 amino acids. The CDR3 spells CASSLSQGLSSYNSPLHF. DNA for the CDR3: TGTGCCAGCAGTTTATCGCAGGGCCTGAGCTCCTATAATTCACCCCTCCACTTT.

This clonotype was counted ten times or more. The J gene is TRBJ1-5, the V gene TRBV20-1; tentative D call: TRBD1 (6 bases). Trimming took off 4 bases at V and 2 bases at J, with 9 bases between the two ends. The germline V gene has CDR1 DFQATT and CDR2 SNEGSKA (reference sequence). CDR3 size: 13 residues. The CDR3 loop is CSATGDGNQPQHF. The CDR3 DNA reads as TGCAGTGCTACAGGGGATGGCAATCAGCCCCAGCATTTT.

A few counts support this clonotype. The chain recombines TRBV30 with TRBJ1-1; D uncertain. Germline V CDR1 and CDR2: GTSNPN, SVGIG (reference sequence). V lost 2 bases, J lost 4 bases, and 11 bases lay in between. CDR3 length: 13 amino acids. CDR3 residues: CAWSRPPATEAFF. Here the CDR3 DNA reads TGTGCCTGGAGTCGACCCCCGGCCACTGAAGCTTTCTTT.

This clonotype was counted many times. The chain recombines TRBV11-3 with TRBJ2-7, with 11 nucleotides matching TRBD1. Germline lookup yields CDR1 SGHNT and CDR2 YENEEA. The CDR3 sequence is 15 residues long. Trimming took 5 bases from V and 5 from J; bases not matched to a gene: 8. CDR3 loop: CASSPFGQGADEQYF. The CDR3 DNA reads TGTGCCAGCAGCCCTTTTGGACAGGGGGCCGACGAGCAGTACTTC. Drawing the rest from reference TRBV11-3 and TRBJ2-7, the complete variable domain is EAGVVQSPRYKIIEKKQPVAFWCNPISGHNTLYWYLQNLGQGPELLIRYENEEAVDDSQLPKDRFSAERLKGVDSTLKIQPAELGDSAVYLCASSPFGQGADEQYFGPGTRLTVT.

This clonotype was found a few times. The chain has TRBV7-2 and TRBJ2-4; TRBD1 agrees at 8 bases. The V gene end was trimmed by 6 bases and the J gene end by 7 bases; junction bases not matched to a gene: 14. The CDR3 extends over 16 amino acids. From germline, CDR1 is SGHTA and CDR2 FQGNSA. The CDR3 DNA reads as TGTGCCAGCAGACCAGGGGGCGCGTTGGTTAACAACATTCAGTACTTC. Protein: CASRPGGALVNNIQYF.

This clonotype has only a few counts. The chain is built from TRBV11-3 and TRBJ2-4; 8 bases agree with TRBD2. This CDR3 has 17 amino acids. The ends lost 3 bases at V and 7 bases at J; junction bases unmatched: 14. Germline CDR1 SGHNT, CDR2 YENEEA. The CDR3 DNA is TGTGCCAGCAGCTTCCACAGGACTACTAGCGGCCGGAACATTCAGTACTTC. This gives the protein CASSFHRTTSGRNIQYF. The full variable domain, completed using reference TRBV11-3 and TRBJ2-4, is EAGVVQSPRYKIIEKKQPVAFWCNPISGHNTLYWYLQNLGQGPELLIRYENEEAVDDSQLPKDRFSAERLKGVDSTLKIQPAELGDSAVYLCASSFHRTTSGRNIQYFGAGTRLSVL.

The rearrangement joins TRBV19 to TRBJ2-2; D is uncertain. Trimming cost V 7 bases and J 7 bases, with 7 bases left between them. Germline CDR1 and CDR2: LNHDA and SQIVND (reference sequence). The length of the CDR3 is 11 residues. CDR3 DNA: TGTGCCAGTACTTCTCTCGGGGAGCTGTTTTTT. Amino acid sequence: CASTSLGELFF.

This clonotype was seen only a few times. The chain carries TRBV30 and TRBJ1-2; D remains unclear. The CDR3 contains 14 residues. The germline V and J ends were trimmed by 5 bases and 0 bases, with 13 bases remaining between them. Germline V CDR1 and CDR2: GTSNPN, SVGIG (reference sequence). CDR3 in amino acids: CAWLSGNANYGYTF. CDR3 nucleotide sequence: TGTGCCTGGCTGTCCGGGAACGCTAACTATGGCTACACCTTC.